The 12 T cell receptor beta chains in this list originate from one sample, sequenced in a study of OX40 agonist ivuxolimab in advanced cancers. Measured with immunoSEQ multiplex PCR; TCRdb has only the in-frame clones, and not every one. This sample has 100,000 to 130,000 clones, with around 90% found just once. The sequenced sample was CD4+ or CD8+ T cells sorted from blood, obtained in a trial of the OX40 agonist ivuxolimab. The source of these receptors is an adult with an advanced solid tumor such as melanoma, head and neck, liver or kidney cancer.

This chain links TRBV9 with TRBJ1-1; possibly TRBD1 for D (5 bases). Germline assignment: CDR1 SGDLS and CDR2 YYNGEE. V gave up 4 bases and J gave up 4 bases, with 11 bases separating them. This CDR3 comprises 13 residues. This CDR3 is CASSFGGTTEAFF. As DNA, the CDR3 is TGTGCCAGCAGCTTCGGAGGGACCACTGAAGCTTTCTTT.

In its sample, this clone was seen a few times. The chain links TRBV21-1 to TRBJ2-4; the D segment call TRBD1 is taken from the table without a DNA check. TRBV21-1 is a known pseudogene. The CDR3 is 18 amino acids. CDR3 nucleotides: TGTGCCAGCAGCAAAGAGGGGCAGGGGGCTCGGGCCAAAAACATTCAGTACTTC. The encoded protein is CASSKEGQGARAKNIQYF.

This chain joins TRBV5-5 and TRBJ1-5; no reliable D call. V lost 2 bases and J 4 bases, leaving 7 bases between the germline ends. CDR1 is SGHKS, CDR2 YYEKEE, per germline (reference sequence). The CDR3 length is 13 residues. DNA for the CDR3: TGTGCCAGCAGCTTAATAGGGAATCAGCCCCAGCATTTT. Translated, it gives CASSLIGNQPQHF.

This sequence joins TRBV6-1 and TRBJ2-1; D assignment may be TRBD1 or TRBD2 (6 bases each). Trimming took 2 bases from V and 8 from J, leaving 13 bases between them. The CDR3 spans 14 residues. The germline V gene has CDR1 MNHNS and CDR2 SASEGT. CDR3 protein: CASSELRGGDEQFF. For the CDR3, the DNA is TGTGCCAGCAGTGAACTCAGGGGAGGCGATGAGCAGTTCTTC.

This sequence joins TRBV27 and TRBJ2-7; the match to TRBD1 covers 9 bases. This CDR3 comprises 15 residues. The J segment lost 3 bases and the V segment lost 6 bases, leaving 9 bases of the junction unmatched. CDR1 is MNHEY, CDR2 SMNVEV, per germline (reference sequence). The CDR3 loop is CASRAIRDRDYEQYF. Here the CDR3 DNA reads TGTGCCAGCAGGGCAATCCGGGACAGGGACTACGAGCAGTACTTC.

CDR3 nucleotides: TGTGCCAGCAGCTTTTTTGGGGAGCGCACCTACGAGCAGTACTTC. This gives the protein CASSFFGERTYEQYF. The chain joins TRBV7-2 to TRBJ2-7, with D tentatively TRBD2 (5 bases). CDR3 length: 15 amino acids. Trimming cost V 3 bases and J 2 bases, with 14 bases left between them. CDR1 is SGHTA and CDR2 is FQGNSA in the germline V gene.

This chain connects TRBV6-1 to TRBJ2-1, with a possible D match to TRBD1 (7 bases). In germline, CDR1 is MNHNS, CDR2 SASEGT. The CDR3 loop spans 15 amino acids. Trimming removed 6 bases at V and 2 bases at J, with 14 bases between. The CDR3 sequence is CASRRGRGPYNEQFF. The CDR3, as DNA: TGTGCCAGCAGAAGGGGGCGGGGACCCTACAATGAGCAGTTCTTC.

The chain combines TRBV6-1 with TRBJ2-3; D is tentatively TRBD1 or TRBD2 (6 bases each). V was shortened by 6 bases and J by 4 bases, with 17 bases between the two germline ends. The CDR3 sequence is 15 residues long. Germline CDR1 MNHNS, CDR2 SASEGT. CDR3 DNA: TGTGCCAGCAGCCCGCTGGGGGGCGGGGCAGATACGCAGTATTTT. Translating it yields CASSPLGGGADTQYF.

CDR3 bases: TGCGCCAGCAGCGGGGGACTACCTTTCACAGATACGCAGTATTTT. Translating it yields CASSGGLPFTDTQYF. The rearrangement joins TRBV5-1 to TRBJ2-3; TRBD2 aligns across 7 bases. This CDR3 comprises 15 residues. V was pared by 4 bases and J by 2 bases, with 7 bases of the junction left unmatched. Germline CDR1 reads SGHRS; CDR2 reads YFSETQ.

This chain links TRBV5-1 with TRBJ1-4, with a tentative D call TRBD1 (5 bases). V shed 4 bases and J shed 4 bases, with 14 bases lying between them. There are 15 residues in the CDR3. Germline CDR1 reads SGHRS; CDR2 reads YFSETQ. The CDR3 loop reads CASSAHQGYNEKLFF. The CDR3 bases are TGCGCCAGCAGCGCACATCAGGGTTATAATGAAAAACTGTTTTTT. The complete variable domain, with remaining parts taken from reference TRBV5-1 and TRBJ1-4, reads KAGVTQTPRYLIKTRGQQVTLSCSPISGHRSVSWYQQTPGQGLQFLFEYFSETQRNKGNFPGRFSGRQFSNSRSEMNVSTLELGDSALYLCASSAHQGYNEKLFFGSGTQLSVL.

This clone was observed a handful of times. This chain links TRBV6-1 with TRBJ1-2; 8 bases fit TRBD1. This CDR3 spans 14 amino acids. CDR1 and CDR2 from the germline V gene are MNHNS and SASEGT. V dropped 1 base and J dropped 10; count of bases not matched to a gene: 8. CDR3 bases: TGTGCCAGCAGTGAAGTGTACAGGGGGACCAACTACACCTTC. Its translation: CASSEVYRGTNYTF.

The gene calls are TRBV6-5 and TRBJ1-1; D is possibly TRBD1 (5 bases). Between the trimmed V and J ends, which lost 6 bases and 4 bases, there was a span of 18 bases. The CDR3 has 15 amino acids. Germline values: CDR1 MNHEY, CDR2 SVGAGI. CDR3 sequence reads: CASRMTWDASTEAFF. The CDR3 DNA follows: TGTGCCAGCAGGATGACTTGGGACGCAAGCACTGAAGCTTTCTTT.